This T cell receptor (beta chain) was profiled in a study of beta chain features in type 1 diabetes. What was sequenced were expressed TCRB transcripts, since all of the isolated RNA had been reverse transcribed. Clones were read by immunoSEQ multiplex PCR, and TCRdb kept only the in-frame ones, dropping some. The data hold around 160,000 clones, with 8% to 9.5% observed a single time. V was clipped by 7 bases and J by 6 bases; unmatched bases: 7. The CDR3 runs to 13 residues. Germline V gene sequence: CDR1 SQVTM, CDR2 ANQGSEA. In this sample, this clone turned up a few times. Its specificity is not known. A single heparinised blood sample, averaging roughly 0.11 L, was obtained per donor. Study-wide findings and caveats: Patients with Type 1 diabetes showed moderately but significantly shorter TCRB CDR3s in all four CD4+ subsets. When VDJ junctions were examined, type 1 diabetes patients showed fewer insertions and more deletions.

This receptor was taken from a woman between 18 and 29 years old with type 1 diabetes. The sequencing sample was made of central memory CD4+ T cells from blood. The chain employs TRBV29-1 and TRBJ1-5; 9 positions match TRBD1. This CDR3 is CSAWTGEGQPQHF. DNA for the CDR3: TGCAGCGCATGGACAGGGGAGGGTCAGCCCCAGCATTTT.